This T cell receptor beta chain was recovered during a study of vaccination and CD4 T cells after COVID-19. CDR1 and CDR2 from the germline V gene are SGHAT and FQNNGV. V dropped 5 bases and J dropped 0; count of bases not matched to a gene: 7. The CDR3 spans 18 residues. Sample treatment: approximately 9-day PBMC culture with coronavirus spike peptide pools or control peptides (ViraFEST assay). The unexposed donor provided CD4+ T cells, which were taken before the COVID-19 pandemic (2011-2018). Oncomine TCR Beta short-read sequencing was applied to DNA from cultured CD4+ T cells. TCRdb independently ran MiXCR on the PCR reads; one entry per CDR3 protein. The data contain about 10,000 distinct CDR3 sequences, less than 70% of them seen just once; the ten biggest clones take up 24%. A note on this clonotype: What it binds is unknown.

The source material was CD4+ T cells from blood, cultured in vitro. This clonotype was obtained from a human donor in good health. The chain has TRBV11-2 and TRBJ2-2; TRBD2 aligns across 12 bases. The CDR3 coding sequence is TGTGCCAGCAGCCATCGGACTAGCGGGGTCGCGAACACCGGGGAGCTGTTTTTT. Its protein is CASSHRTSGVANTGELFF.